The 23 T cell receptor beta chains presented below share a single source sample, sequenced in a study of blood T cell repertoires in COVID-19. TCRdb's table, derived via immunoSEQ multiplex PCR, lists solely in-frame clones and lacks some. The table records about 99,000 clones, around 83% of them present only once. Material for sequencing was peripheral blood. The receptors were sampled from a man in his 70s with active or convalescent COVID-19.

This clone has just a few counts. The chain employs TRBV18 and TRBJ1-2; D may be TRBD1 (5 bases). The CDR3 has 16 residues. Germline CDR1 and CDR2: KGHSH and LQKENI. V was clipped by 2 bases and J by 7 bases, with 20 bases between them. The CDR3 region is CASSPDLQAISSGYTF. The CDR3 DNA follows: TGTGCCAGCTCACCAGACTTACAGGCTATCTCCTCTGGCTACACCTTC.

There are a few counts of this clone. The J gene is TRBJ2-3, the V gene TRBV20-1; perhaps TRBD2 as D (7 bases). Trimming pared 3 bases from V and 2 bases from J, leaving 15 bases between. Germline-derived CDR1 and CDR2 are DFQATT and SNEGSKA (reference sequence). The length of the CDR3 is 15 residues. The CDR3, as DNA: TGCAGTGCTAGTGAAGGGGGGGCGATCACAGATACGCAGTATTTT. This translates into CSASEGGAITDTQYF.

The gene calls are TRBV12-5 and TRBJ1-3, with unresolved D. The CDR3 extends over 14 amino acids. Trimming pared 7 bases from V and 0 bases from J, leaving 10 bases between. Germline CDR1 LGHNT, CDR2 FRNRAP. The DNA for the CDR3 is TGTGCTAGTGCAGAAAGTGGCTCTGGAAACACCATATATTTT. It encodes CASAESGSGNTIYF.

This clone has just a few counts. The chain couples TRBV28 to TRBJ1-2, with 8 bases lining up with TRBD1. This CDR3 comprises 14 residues. V gave up 4 bases and J gave up 4 bases; unmatched junction bases: 5. CDR1 MDHEN and CDR2 SYDVKM come from the germline V gene. This chain's CDR3 is CASSSKTGVYGYTF. Here the CDR3 DNA reads TGTGCCAGCAGTTCGAAGACAGGGGTCTATGGCTACACCTTC.

This clone was picked up one time. CDR3 in amino acids: CASRVVDQGDTQYF. The CDR3 nucleotides read TGTGCCAGCAGGGTAGTCGATCAGGGAGATACGCAGTATTTT. This chain links TRBV2 with TRBJ2-3; perhaps TRBD1 as D (5 bases). Per the germline V gene, CDR1 is SNHLY and CDR2 is FYNNEI. This CDR3 contains 14 residues. V dropped 6 bases and J dropped 5 bases, with 15 bases sitting between them.

The chain employs TRBV21-1 and TRBJ2-1; TRBD1, the table's D call, lacks a check against the DNA. TRBV21-1 is tagged as a pseudogene. CDR3 size: 14 residues. DNA of the CDR3: TGTGCCAGCAGCACCCGGGACAGGGGAAATGAGCAGTTCTTC. Its translation is CASSTRDRGNEQFF.

The chain employs TRBV4-2 and TRBJ2-5; D is ambiguous. With 0 bases removed from V and 5 bases from J, the gap between germline ends came to 7 bases. The length of the CDR3 is 13 residues. The germline V gene encodes CDR1 LGHNA and CDR2 YNFKEQ. CDR3 bases: TGTGCCAGCAGCCAAGATGTCGGGGAGACCCAGTACTTC. Its protein is CASSQDVGETQYF.

The CDR3 reads CASSFPGGAGYGYTF. In DNA, the CDR3 is TGTGCCAGCAGTTTTCCGGGGGGCGCCGGGTATGGCTACACCTTC. The chain recombines TRBV28 with TRBJ1-2; weak D call: TRBD1 (6 bases). V was shortened by 3 bases and J by 5 bases, with 16 bases between the two germline ends. The germline V gene has CDR1 MDHEN and CDR2 SYDVKM. CDR3 length equals 15 residues.

J is TRBJ2-7 and V is TRBV7-2, with 9 bases matching TRBD2. The germline CDR1 and CDR2 sequences are SGHTA and FQGNSA. The CDR3 is 15 residues long. Losses at the gene ends were 5 bases for V and 4 bases for J; bases not matched to a gene: 9. CDR3 region: CASSRGASGTYEQYF. DNA for the CDR3: TGTGCCAGCAGCAGGGGGGCTAGCGGGACGTACGAGCAGTACTTC. Full variable domain (missing parts from reference TRBV7-2 and TRBJ2-7): GAGVSQSPSNKVTEKGKDVELRCDPISGHTALYWYRQSLGQGLEFLIYFQGNSAPDKSGLPSDRFSAERTGGSVSTLTIQRTQQEDSAVYLCASSRGASGTYEQYFGPGTRLTVT.

V is TRBV7-8 and J is TRBJ1-4; 8 bases are shared with TRBD1. Germline V lookup: CDR1 SGHVS, CDR2 FQNEAQ. CDR3 size: 16 residues. Trimming took 1 base from V and 8 from J; bases not matched to a gene: 9. The CDR3 DNA follows: TGTGCCAGCAGCTTAGGGAGACAGGGGTATCGGGAAAAACTGTTTTTT. Residues: CASSLGRQGYREKLFF.

This sequence joins TRBV19 and TRBJ1-2; a weak D match, TRBD1 (6 bases). Germline V gives CDR1 LNHDA, CDR2 SQIVND (reference sequence). V lost 5 bases and J lost 6, with 19 bases in between. This CDR3 is 15 amino acids long. CDR3 nucleotide sequence: TGTGCCAGTAGTCCACTAACAGGGTTAAAACATGGCTACACCTTC. This sequence encodes CASSPLTGLKHGYTF.

This clone was recorded only once. V and J are TRBV7-2 and TRBJ2-7; 9 bases fit TRBD1. Trimming cost V 1 base and J 3 bases; bases outside gene matches: 4. The germline V gene has CDR1 SGHTA and CDR2 FQGNSA. CDR3 size: 15 residues. CDR3: CASSLGDRALYEQYF. CDR3 bases: TGTGCCAGCAGCTTAGGGGACAGGGCCCTCTACGAGCAGTACTTC.

V gene TRBV2 combines with J gene TRBJ2-5; the match to TRBD2 covers 8 bases. V shed 4 bases and J 2 bases; nucleotides not matched to a gene: 6. The germline V gene encodes CDR1 SNHLY and CDR2 FYNNEI. There are 15 residues in the CDR3. CDR3 region: CASSGALAGQETQYF. The CDR3 DNA reads as TGTGCCAGCAGTGGAGCCCTAGCGGGTCAAGAGACCCAGTACTTC. Supplemented by reference TRBV2 and TRBJ2-5, the full variable domain reads EPEVTQTPSHQVTQMGQEVILRCVPISNHLYFYWYRQILGQKVEFLVSFYNNEISEKSEIFDDQFSVERPDGSNFTLKIRSTKLEDSAMYFCASSGALAGQETQYFGPGTRLLVL.

The V call is TRBV6-6, the J call TRBJ1-1; D is undetermined. This CDR3 comprises 14 residues. The germline V and J ends were trimmed by 3 bases and 5 bases, with 13 bases remaining between them. CDR1 is MNHNY and CDR2 is SVGAGI in the germline V gene (reference sequence). CDR3: CASSYNLMQTEAFF. CDR3 nucleotides: TGTGCCAGCAGTTATAATCTCATGCAGACTGAAGCTTTCTTT.

CDR3 residues: CASSQDPGQYNEQFF. CDR3 sequence (DNA): TGTGCCAGCAGCCAAGATCCGGGACAGTACAATGAGCAGTTCTTC. This rearrangement joins TRBV3-1 (or the pseudogene TRBV3-2) to TRBJ2-1, with TRBD1 matching over 7 bases. This CDR3 spans 15 amino acids. Germline values: CDR1 LGHDT, CDR2 YNNKEL (reference sequence). The V and J ends lost 0 bases and 4 bases, in that order; junction bases with no gene match: 3.

In this sample, this clone turned up once. CDR3 loop: CASSSQGEETQYF. As DNA, the CDR3 is TGTGCCAGCAGTTCCCAGGGGGAAGAGACCCAGTACTTC. The V and J genes are TRBV6-6 and TRBJ2-5, with 7 bases aligning to TRBD1. With 4 bases clipped from V and 3 bases from J, the junction kept 2 bases outside the gene matches. The CDR3 has 13 amino acids. Germline CDR1 MNHNY, CDR2 SVGAGI (reference sequence).

The chain joins TRBV9 to TRBJ1-1; tentative D call: TRBD1 (5 bases). V lost 1 base to trimming and J lost 3 bases, with 16 bases between them. Germline CDR1 SGDLS, CDR2 YYNGEE. The CDR3 runs 16 residues. Here the CDR3 reads CASSVTGSLGDTEAFF. CDR3 coding DNA: TGTGCCAGCAGCGTAACAGGTTCCCTAGGGGACACTGAAGCTTTCTTT.

The CDR3 sequence is CASSSIQGKNTEAFF. CDR3 DNA: TGTGCCAGCAGCTCCATACAGGGGAAGAACACTGAAGCTTTCTTT. This chain links TRBV7-9 with TRBJ1-1; 7 bases map to TRBD1. This CDR3 comprises 15 residues. In germline, CDR1 is SEHNR, CDR2 FQNEAQ (reference sequence). The V segment lost 4 bases and the J segment 1 base; nucleotides outside the gene matches: 6.

The chain joins TRBV5-1 to TRBJ1-2; no firm D call. With 2 bases removed from V and 2 bases from J, the gap between germline ends came to 7 bases. This CDR3 region has 13 residues. The V gene's germline CDR1 is SGHRS and CDR2 YFSETQ. In nucleotides, the CDR3 is TGCGCCAGCAGCTTCGGCGGGAACTATGGCTACACCTTC. Translating it yields CASSFGGNYGYTF.

This chain joins TRBV5-1 and TRBJ2-2; D might be TRBD1 (6 bases). Per germline, CDR1 SGHRS and CDR2 YFSETQ. The CDR3 covers 14 residues. The V and J ends lost 4 bases and 1 base respectively, with 8 bases between them. The CDR3 sequence: CASSGGQNTGELFF. The DNA of the CDR3 is TGCGCCAGCAGCGGGGGACAGAACACCGGGGAGCTGTTTTTT. The full variable domain, completed using reference TRBV5-1 and TRBJ2-2, is KAGVTQTPRYLIKTRGQQVTLSCSPISGHRSVSWYQQTPGQGLQFLFEYFSETQRNKGNFPGRFSGRQFSNSRSEMNVSTLELGDSALYLCASSGGQNTGELFFGEGSRLTVL.

This clone was picked up one time. The chain links TRBV2 to TRBJ1-2; D ambiguous. Trimming shortened V by 6 bases and J by 8 bases, and 16 bases separated the two germline ends. The V gene's germline CDR1 is SNHLY and CDR2 FYNNEI. The CDR3 is 13 amino acids. The CDR3, as DNA: TGTGCCAGCAGCCTCGGGGAGGTTGGGGGCTACACCTTC. The encoded protein is CASSLGEVGGYTF.

This clone has a handful of counts. The CDR3 DNA reads TGTGCCAGCAGTCCGAGCTCCTATAATTCACCCCTCCACTTT. Its protein product is CASSPSSYNSPLHF. V gene TRBV2 combines with J gene TRBJ1-6; D is ambiguous. V was cut by 5 bases and J by 0 bases, with 5 bases left in between. The germline V gene has CDR1 SNHLY and CDR2 FYNNEI. The CDR3 loop spans 14 amino acids. Complete variable domain (other parts from reference TRBV2 and TRBJ1-6): EPEVTQTPSHQVTQMGQEVILRCVPISNHLYFYWYRQILGQKVEFLVSFYNNEISEKSEIFDDQFSVERPDGSNFTLKIRSTKLEDSAMYFCASSPSSYNSPLHFGNGTRLTVT.

The CDR3 coding sequence is TGCAGTGCTAGTTCCCAGTCCAGAGGCTACACCTTC. It translates to CSASSQSRGYTF. The V and J genes are TRBV20-1 and TRBJ1-2; D remains unclear. With 3 bases removed from V and 8 bases from J, the gap between germline ends came to 13 bases. CDR1 and CDR2 from the germline V gene are DFQATT and SNEGSKA (reference sequence). The CDR3 consists of 12 residues.